This record covers a single TCR beta chain. The antigen remains unidentified. This entry belongs to a study of T-cell reconstitution after alpha-beta-depleted transplantation in children. The CDR3 sequence is 16 residues long. Overall study findings and caveats: Alpha-beta T cells about two months after transplant reportedly derived from several hundred expanded graft clones. At the one-year point after transplant, T-cell counts and TCRbeta diversity were found to come mostly from T cells that had been newly produced. The origin of high day-60 TCRbeta diversity in some patients lay in surviving recipient T cells and thymic progenitors.

As it was prepared, the TCRbeta library received unique molecular identifiers. One entry per CDR3 protein, called by TCRdb with MiXCR from the PCR reads. The sample records a few hundred thousand distinct CDR3 sequences, under 30% being singletons. V is TRBV21-1 and J is TRBJ1-1; the table's D call of TRBD1 was not tested on the DNA. TRBV21-1 is listed as a pseudogene. The sequenced sample was PBMCs, mostly from graft donor cells, obtained 360 days after TCRalphabeta/CD19-depleted stem cell transplant. The clonotype was recovered from a female patient aged 2 to 10 who had a stem cell transplant for congenital amegakaryocytic thrombocytopenia, so the T cells may come from the graft donor. CDR3 nucleotide sequence: TGTGCCAGCAGCAAAACAGGGGATATATTGGGTACTGAAGCTTTCTTT. It translates to CASSKTGDILGTEAFF.